This passage covers 25 T cell receptor beta chains from one sample sequenced in a study of cytomegalovirus exposure and HLA in healthy donors. PCR primers comprised 60 Vbeta and 13 Jbeta primers. Repertoires were generated with immunoSEQ multiplex PCR, while TCRdb's copy carries only in-frame clones and drops some. The sample records 250,000 to 350,000 clones, 75% to 90% being singletons. The sequenced material came from PBMCs. Receptor source: a man aged 40-50 years in good health and CMV-seropositive.

This chain joins TRBV30 and TRBJ2-5; 10 nucleotides agree with TRBD2. CDR1 is GTSNPN, CDR2 SVGIG, per germline (reference sequence). The trim removed 5 bases at V and 3 bases at J, leaving 9 bases unmatched. The CDR3 runs 15 residues. CDR3 amino acids: CAWAPMGTSEETQYF. CDR3 coding DNA: TGTGCCTGGGCCCCAATGGGGACTAGCGAAGAGACCCAGTACTTC.

This sequence joins TRBV7-8 and TRBJ2-7, with D hard to call. This CDR3 region has 15 residues. Germline CDR1 and CDR2: SGHVS and FQNEAQ. Trimming shortened V by 1 base and J by 0 bases, and 10 bases separated the two germline ends. This chain's CDR3 is CASSLVSYLSYEQYF. CDR3 sequence (DNA): TGTGCCAGCAGCTTAGTCAGTTACCTCTCCTACGAGCAGTACTTC. The full variable domain, with the rest looked up from reference TRBV7-8 and TRBJ2-7, is GAGVSQSPRYKVAKRGQDVALRCDPISGHVSLFWYQQALGQGPEFLTYFQNEAQLDKSGLPSDRFFAERPEGSVSTLKIQRTQQEDSAVYLCASSLVSYLSYEQYFGPGTRLTVT.

This chain connects TRBV5-1 to TRBJ2-1; the match to TRBD2 covers 11 bases. This CDR3 has 15 amino acids. CDR1 SGHRS and CDR2 YFSETQ come from the germline V gene. V gave up 4 bases and J gave up 4 bases; unmatched junction bases: 4. The CDR3 DNA is TGCGCCAGCAGCCGTGGGACTAGCGGATACAATGAGCAGTTCTTC. Residues: CASSRGTSGYNEQFF.

This clone has just a few counts. The J gene is TRBJ2-7, the V gene TRBV18, with D perhaps TRBD2 (5 bases). The V end lost 4 bases, the J end lost 3 bases, and 10 bases lay between the germline ends. Germline V gene sequence: CDR1 KGHSH, CDR2 LQKENI. The CDR3 has 13 amino acids. CDR3 loop: CASSRGLDYEQYF. The CDR3, as DNA: TGTGCCAGCTCACGCGGACTGGACTACGAGCAGTACTTC.

The J gene is TRBJ2-7, the V gene TRBV25-1; 8 bases line up with TRBD1. Trimming removed 4 bases from V and 6 bases from J; junction bases left unmatched: 11. This CDR3 has 15 residues. CDR1 is MGHDK, CDR2 SYGVNS, per germline. In DNA, the CDR3 is TGTGCCAGCAGTGTAACAGGGGGTTGGTCGGGCGAGCAGTACTTC. Its protein is CASSVTGGWSGEQYF.

J is TRBJ1-1 and V is TRBV11-2, with D uncertain. This CDR3 is 14 amino acids long. Trimming shortened V by 5 bases and J by 0 bases, and 10 bases separated the two germline ends. Germline CDR1 and CDR2: SGHAT and FQNNGV. For the CDR3, the DNA is TGTGCCAGCAGCCCCCCCGGGGTGAACACTGAAGCTTTCTTT. Its protein product is CASSPPGVNTEAFF.

The chain joins TRBV30 to TRBJ1-1; 7 positions agree with TRBD1. V shed 1 base and J 1 base; nucleotides not matched to a gene: 6. The CDR3 totals 15 residues. Germline assignment: CDR1 GTSNPN and CDR2 SVGIG (reference sequence). The CDR3 DNA sequence: TGTGCCTGGAGTGGAGGGGGCAGTGAGAACACTGAAGCTTTCTTT. It is translated as CAWSGGGSENTEAFF.

The chain is built from TRBV27 and TRBJ1-1, with D possibly being TRBD1 (6 bases). V was pared by 5 bases and J by 2 bases, with 15 bases between. The V gene's germline CDR1 is MNHEY and CDR2 SMNVEV (reference sequence). The length of the CDR3 is 15 residues. CDR3 loop: CASSPRTEINTEAFF. The CDR3 region has the DNA TGTGCCAGCAGTCCCAGGACAGAGATTAACACTGAAGCTTTCTTT.

V and J are TRBV19 and TRBJ2-3, with D possibly TRBD1 on 6 matching bases. The germline CDR1 and CDR2 sequences are LNHDA and SQIVND (reference sequence). The V and J ends lost 3 bases and 4 bases respectively, with 14 bases between them. The CDR3 is made up of 15 amino acids. The CDR3 sequence is CASSIKDSGSDTQYF. CDR3 bases: TGTGCCAGTAGTATTAAGGACAGTGGCTCAGATACGCAGTATTTT.

The count of this clone is one. The genes are TRBV13 and TRBJ2-7, with D maybe TRBD1 (5 bases). This CDR3 spans 14 amino acids. Germline-derived CDR1 and CDR2 are PRHDT and FYEKMQ (reference sequence). The V end lost 5 bases, the J end lost 0 bases, and 11 bases lay between the germline ends. CDR3 in amino acids: CASSPARDSYEQYF. The CDR3 coding sequence is TGTGCCAGCAGCCCCGCCAGGGACTCCTACGAGCAGTACTTC.

The chain employs TRBV19 and TRBJ1-1; TRBD1 matches 7 bases. CDR1 is LNHDA, CDR2 SQIVND, per germline (reference sequence). V shed 3 bases and J 4 bases; nucleotides not matched to a gene: 2. This CDR3 has 13 residues. The CDR3 DNA is TGTGCCAGTAGTATCCAGGGGGGCACTGAAGCTTTCTTT. Its protein is CASSIQGGTEAFF.

This sequence joins TRBV4-1 and TRBJ2-3, with 7 bases lining up with TRBD2. The germline V gene has CDR1 MGHRA and CDR2 YSYEKL. The CDR3 has 16 residues. The junction had 7 bases not matched to a gene; V was cut back by 3 bases and J by 1 base. The CDR3: CASSHAGRGRTDTQYF. The CDR3, as DNA: TGCGCCAGCAGCCACGCGGGGAGGGGCCGCACAGATACGCAGTATTTT.

The chain is built from TRBV18 and TRBJ1-1; possible D gene TRBD1, 5 bases. The CDR3 spans 13 residues. Germline V gene data show CDR1 as KGHSH and CDR2 as LQKENI. Between the trimmed V and J ends, which lost 3 bases and 6 bases, there was a span of 11 bases. The CDR3, as DNA: TGTGCCAGCTCACCCGACAGTCGGTCTGAAGCTTTCTTT. This sequence encodes CASSPDSRSEAFF.

The V call is TRBV11-3, the J call TRBJ2-1, with TRBD1 identical over 8 bases. The V gene end was trimmed by 2 bases and the J gene end by 7 bases; junction bases not matched to a gene: 4. The CDR3 is 14 residues long. Germline loops: CDR1 SGHNT, CDR2 YENEEA. CDR3 nucleotide sequence: TGTGCCAGCAGCTTATCCAGGGGGCTGAATGAGCAGTTCTTC. Its translation: CASSLSRGLNEQFF.

The chain links TRBV27 to TRBJ2-7; weak D call: TRBD1 (6 bases). The CDR3 loop spans 14 amino acids. The germline gives CDR1 MNHEY, CDR2 SMNVEV (reference sequence). The V and J ends lost 6 bases and 6 bases respectively, with 18 bases between them. CDR3 protein: CASRTLFRGREQYF. The DNA of the CDR3 is TGTGCCAGCAGAACCCTCTTCAGGGGTCGCGAGCAGTACTTC.

The chain employs TRBV27 and TRBJ1-6; 8 nucleotides align to TRBD1. The CDR3 length is 14 residues. Germline V gives CDR1 MNHEY, CDR2 SMNVEV (reference sequence). The ends lost 6 bases at V and 4 bases at J; junction bases unmatched: 2. The CDR3 nucleotides read TGTGCCAGCAGGCGACAGGGGTATAATTCACCCCTCCACTTT. It codes for CASRRQGYNSPLHF.

Points on this clone: Other DNA sequences in the sample encode the same CDR3. V is TRBV5-1 and J is TRBJ2-7; perhaps TRBD1 as D (6 bases). CDR3 size: 13 residues. The V end was cut by 4 bases, the J end by 1 base, with 9 bases between. Germline V lookup: CDR1 SGHRS, CDR2 YFSETQ. CDR3 loop: CASSPGQSYEQYF. For the CDR3, the DNA is TGCGCCAGCAGCCCGGGACAATCCTACGAGCAGTACTTC.

This rearrangement joins TRBV10-2 to TRBJ2-4; 14 bases are a match to TRBD2. This CDR3 region has 19 residues. Per the germline V gene, CDR1 is WSHSY and CDR2 is SAAADI. The junction had 11 bases not matched to a gene; V was cut back by 7 bases and J by 0 bases. The CDR3 DNA follows: TGCGCCAGCACCTCGGGACTAGCGGGAGAGTGGCTAGCCAAAAACATTCAGTACTTC. This codes for CASTSGLAGEWLAKNIQYF.

This clone was seen once. V usage is TRBV9 and J usage is TRBJ1-2; tentative D call: TRBD1 (5 bases). CDR1 and CDR2 (germline): SGDLS, YYNGEE. CDR3 length: 15 residues. V dropped 0 bases and J dropped 3 bases, with 12 bases sitting between them. The CDR3 loop reads CASSVAQELDYGYTF. For the CDR3, the DNA is TGTGCCAGCAGCGTAGCACAGGAGTTGGACTATGGCTACACCTTC.

This chain uses TRBV28 with TRBJ1-5; the D gene is possibly TRBD1 (6 bases). Trimming took 7 bases from V and 6 from J, leaving 19 bases between them. The CDR3 runs 15 residues. The germline CDR1 and CDR2 sequences are MDHEN and SYDVKM. The CDR3, as DNA: TGTGCCAGCAACCCCAGGGGCGTAGGAAGTCAGCCCCAGCATTTT. Protein product: CASNPRGVGSQPQHF.

The chain couples TRBV28 to TRBJ1-4, with TRBD1 as a possible D gene (5 bases). Trimming pared 3 bases from V and 7 bases from J, leaving 15 bases between. The CDR3 is 15 residues long. Germline lookup yields CDR1 MDHEN and CDR2 SYDVKM. In DNA form, the CDR3 reads TGTGCCAGCAGTTTCCCGGGGGAGGAAGGTGAAAAACTGTTTTTT. Its protein is CASSFPGEEGEKLFF.

V usage is TRBV19 and J usage is TRBJ1-2; 7 bases align to TRBD1. V was clipped by 4 bases and J by 7 bases; unmatched bases: 9. This CDR3 has 14 residues. CDR1 is LNHDA, CDR2 SQIVND, per germline (reference sequence). CDR3 nucleotide sequence: TGTGCCAGTAGTACCCCCGGGACAGTGAGTGGCTACACCTTC. Encoded protein: CASSTPGTVSGYTF.

The chain couples TRBV6-5 to TRBJ2-3; TRBD1 aligns across 9 bases. V lost 4 bases and J lost 5; bases outside the gene matches: 4. Germline-derived CDR1 and CDR2 are MNHEY and SVGAGI. The CDR3 covers 14 residues. For the CDR3, the DNA is TGTGCCAGCAGTTTACAGGGGGCAATAGATACGCAGTATTTT. This sequence encodes CASSLQGAIDTQYF.

The chain joins TRBV4-1 to TRBJ2-7; D is unresolved. V was shortened by 5 bases and J by 1 base, with 6 bases between the two germline ends. Germline CDR1 is MGHRA and CDR2 is YSYEKL. This CDR3 has 12 residues. This CDR3 reads CASSSVSYEQYF. DNA of the CDR3: TGCGCCAGCAGCAGCGTTTCCTACGAGCAGTACTTC.

The genes are TRBV5-4 and TRBJ1-1; D might be TRBD1 (5 bases). CDR1 SGHNT and CDR2 YYREEE come from the germline V gene (reference sequence). Trimming stripped 4 bases from V and 1 base from J, with 14 bases between. This CDR3 region has 15 residues. CDR3 in DNA: TGTGCCAGCAGCACGAGGCCAGGGCCGAACACTGAAGCTTTCTTT. This sequence encodes CASSTRPGPNTEAFF. The full variable domain, completed using reference TRBV5-4 and TRBJ1-1, is ETGVTQSPTHLIKTRGQQVTLRCSSQSGHNTVSWYQQALGQGPQFIFQYYREEENGRGNFPPRFSGLQFPNYSSELNVNALELDDSALYLCASSTRPGPNTEAFFGQGTRLTVV.